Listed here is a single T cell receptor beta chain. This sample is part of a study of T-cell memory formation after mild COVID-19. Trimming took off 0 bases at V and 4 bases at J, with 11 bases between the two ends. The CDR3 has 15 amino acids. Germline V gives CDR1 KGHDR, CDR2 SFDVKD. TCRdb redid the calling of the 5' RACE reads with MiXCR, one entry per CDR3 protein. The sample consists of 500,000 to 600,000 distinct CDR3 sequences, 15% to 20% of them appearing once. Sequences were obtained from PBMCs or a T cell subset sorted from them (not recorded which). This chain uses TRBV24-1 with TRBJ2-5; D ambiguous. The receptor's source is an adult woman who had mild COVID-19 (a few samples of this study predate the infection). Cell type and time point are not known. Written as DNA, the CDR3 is TGTGCCACCAGTGATTTGGAATTGGGCAGAGAGACCCAGTACTTC. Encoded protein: CATSDLELGRETQYF.